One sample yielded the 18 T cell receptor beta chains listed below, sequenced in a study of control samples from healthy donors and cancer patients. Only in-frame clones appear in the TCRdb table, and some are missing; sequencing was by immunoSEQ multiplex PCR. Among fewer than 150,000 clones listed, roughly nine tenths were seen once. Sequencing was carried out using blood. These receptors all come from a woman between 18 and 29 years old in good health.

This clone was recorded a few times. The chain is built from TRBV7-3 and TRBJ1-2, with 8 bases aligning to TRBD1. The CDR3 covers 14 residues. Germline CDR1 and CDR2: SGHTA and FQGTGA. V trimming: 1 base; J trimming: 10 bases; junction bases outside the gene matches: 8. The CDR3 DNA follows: TGTGCCAGCAGCTTAAACGGAGGACAGGGTCCCTACACCTTC. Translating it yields CASSLNGGQGPYTF.

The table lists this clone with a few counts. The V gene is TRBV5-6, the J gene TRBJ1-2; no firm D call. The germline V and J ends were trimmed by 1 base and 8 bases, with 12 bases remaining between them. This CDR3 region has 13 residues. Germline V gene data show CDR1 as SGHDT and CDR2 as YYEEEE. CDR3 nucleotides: TGTGCCAGCAGCTTGCATGGGATCGCGGGCTACACCTTC. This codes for CASSLHGIAGYTF.

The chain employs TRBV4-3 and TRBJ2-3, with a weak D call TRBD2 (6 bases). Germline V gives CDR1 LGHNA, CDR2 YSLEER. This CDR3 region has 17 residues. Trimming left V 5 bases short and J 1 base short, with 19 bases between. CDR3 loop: CASSELAPPVGTDTQYF. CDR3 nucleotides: TGCGCCAGCAGCGAACTAGCCCCGCCGGTCGGCACAGATACGCAGTATTTT.

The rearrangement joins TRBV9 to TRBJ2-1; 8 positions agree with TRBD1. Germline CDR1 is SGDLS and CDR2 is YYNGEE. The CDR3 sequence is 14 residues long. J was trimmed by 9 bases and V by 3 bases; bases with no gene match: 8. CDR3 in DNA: TGTGCCAGCAGCGACCGGACAGGGACGGGTGAGCAGTTCTTC. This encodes CASSDRTGTGEQFF.

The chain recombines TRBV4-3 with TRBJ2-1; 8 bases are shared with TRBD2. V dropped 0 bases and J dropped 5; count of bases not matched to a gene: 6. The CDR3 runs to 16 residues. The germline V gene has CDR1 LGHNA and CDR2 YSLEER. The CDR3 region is CASSQDLPAGDNEQFF. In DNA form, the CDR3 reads TGCGCCAGCAGCCAAGATCTACCAGCGGGAGACAATGAGCAGTTCTTC.

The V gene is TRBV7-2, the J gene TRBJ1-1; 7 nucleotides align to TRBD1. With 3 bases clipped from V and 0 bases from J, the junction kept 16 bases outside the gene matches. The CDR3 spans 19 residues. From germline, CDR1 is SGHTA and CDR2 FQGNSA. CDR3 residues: CASSLLGTASILLNTEAFF. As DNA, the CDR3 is TGTGCCAGCAGCTTGCTCGGGACAGCTTCCATATTGCTGAACACTGAAGCTTTCTTT.

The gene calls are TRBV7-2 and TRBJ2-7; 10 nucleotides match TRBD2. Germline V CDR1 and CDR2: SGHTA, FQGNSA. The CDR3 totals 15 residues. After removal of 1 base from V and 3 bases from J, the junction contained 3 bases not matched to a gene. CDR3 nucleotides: TGTGCCAGCAGCTTAGGGACTAGCGGTTTCTACGAGCAGTACTTC. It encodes CASSLGTSGFYEQYF.

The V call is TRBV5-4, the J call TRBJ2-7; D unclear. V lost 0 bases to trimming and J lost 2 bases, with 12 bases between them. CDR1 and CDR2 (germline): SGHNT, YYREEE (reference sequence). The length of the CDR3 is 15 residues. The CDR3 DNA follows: TGTGCCAGCAGCTTGGCCGCGGATTTCCCCTACGAGCAGTACTTC. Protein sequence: CASSLAADFPYEQYF.

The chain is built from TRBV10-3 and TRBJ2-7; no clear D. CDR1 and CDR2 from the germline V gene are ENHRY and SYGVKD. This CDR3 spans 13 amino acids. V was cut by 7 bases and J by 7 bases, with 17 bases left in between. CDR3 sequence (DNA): TGTGCCATCACCCCAAGCGAGTTTCGGGAGCAGTACTTC. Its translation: CAITPSEFREQYF.

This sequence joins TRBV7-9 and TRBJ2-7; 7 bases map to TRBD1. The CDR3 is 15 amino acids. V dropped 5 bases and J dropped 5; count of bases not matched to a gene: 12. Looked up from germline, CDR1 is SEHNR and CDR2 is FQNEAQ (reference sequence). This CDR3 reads CASSPSTGLSDEQYF. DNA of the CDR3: TGTGCCAGCAGCCCCTCGACAGGGCTTTCGGACGAGCAGTACTTC.

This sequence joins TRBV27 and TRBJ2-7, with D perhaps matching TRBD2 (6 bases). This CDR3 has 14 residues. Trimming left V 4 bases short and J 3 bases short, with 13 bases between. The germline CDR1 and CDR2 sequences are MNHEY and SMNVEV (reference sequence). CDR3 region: CASSSGGTDYEQYF. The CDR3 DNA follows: TGTGCCAGCAGTTCCGGAGGGACGGACTACGAGCAGTACTTC.

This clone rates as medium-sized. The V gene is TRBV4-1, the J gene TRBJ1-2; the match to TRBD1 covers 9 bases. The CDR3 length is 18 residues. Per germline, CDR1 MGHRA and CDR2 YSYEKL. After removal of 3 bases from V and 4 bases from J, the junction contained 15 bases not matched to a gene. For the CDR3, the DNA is TGCGCCAGCAGCCAGCCCACGGACAGGGGAAGCCCTTTCTATGGCTACACCTTC. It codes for CASSQPTDRGSPFYGYTF.

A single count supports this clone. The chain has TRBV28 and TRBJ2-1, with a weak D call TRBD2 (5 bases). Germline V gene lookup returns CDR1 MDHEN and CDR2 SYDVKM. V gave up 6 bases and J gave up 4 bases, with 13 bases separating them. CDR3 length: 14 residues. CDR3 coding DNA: TGTGCCAGCAGCATAAGGACTCTTTACAATGAGCAGTTCTTC. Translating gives CASSIRTLYNEQFF.

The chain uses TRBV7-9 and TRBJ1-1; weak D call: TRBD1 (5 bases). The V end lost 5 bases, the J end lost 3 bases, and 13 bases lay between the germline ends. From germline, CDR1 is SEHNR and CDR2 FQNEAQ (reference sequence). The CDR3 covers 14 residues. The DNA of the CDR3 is TGTGCCAGCAGCCTCGGGGGGGTTTACACTGAAGCTTTCTTT. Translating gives CASSLGGVYTEAFF.

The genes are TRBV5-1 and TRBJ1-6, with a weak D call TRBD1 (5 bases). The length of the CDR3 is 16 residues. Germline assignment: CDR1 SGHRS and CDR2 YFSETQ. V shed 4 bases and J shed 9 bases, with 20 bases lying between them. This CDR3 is CASSRGDTTFGSPLHF. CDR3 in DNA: TGCGCCAGCAGCCGAGGGGATACAACCTTTGGTTCACCCCTCCACTTT. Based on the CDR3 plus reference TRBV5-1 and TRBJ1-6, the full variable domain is KAGVTQTPRYLIKTRGQQVTLSCSPISGHRSVSWYQQTPGQGLQFLFEYFSETQRNKGNFPGRFSGRQFSNSRSEMNVSTLELGDSALYLCASSRGDTTFGSPLHFGNGTRLTVT.

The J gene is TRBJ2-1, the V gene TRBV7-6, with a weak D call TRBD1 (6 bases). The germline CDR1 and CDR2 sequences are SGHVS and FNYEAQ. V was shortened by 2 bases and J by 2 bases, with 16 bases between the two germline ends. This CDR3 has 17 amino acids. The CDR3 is CASSLRRGQGPYNEQFF. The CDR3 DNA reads TGTGCCAGCAGCTTAAGGCGAGGGCAGGGGCCCTACAATGAGCAGTTCTTC.

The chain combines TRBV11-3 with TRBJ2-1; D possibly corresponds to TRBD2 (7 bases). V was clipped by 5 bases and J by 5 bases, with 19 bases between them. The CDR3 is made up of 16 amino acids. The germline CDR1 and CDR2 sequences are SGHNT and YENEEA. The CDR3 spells CASSHGRGGSDNEQFF. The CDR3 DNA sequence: TGTGCCAGCAGCCACGGAAGGGGGGGTTCCGACAATGAGCAGTTCTTC.

This CDR3 is CATSRDSVGTGVLSVNTGELFF. The CDR3 DNA reads as TGTGCCACCAGCAGAGACTCCGTTGGGACAGGGGTTTTATCGGTGAACACCGGGGAGCTGTTTTTT. The chain recombines TRBV15 with TRBJ2-2; 10 nucleotides agree with TRBD1. Trimming cost V 0 bases and J 1 base; bases outside gene matches: 17. Germline V CDR1 and CDR2: LNHNV, YYDKDF (reference sequence). There are 22 residues in the CDR3.